A selection of T cell receptor beta chains follows, all from one sample in a study of blood T cells in healthy people across ages. MiXCR, applied by TCRdb to the 5' RACE reads, yields one record per CDR3 protein. The sample carries about 800,000 distinct CDR3 sequences, 46% recorded once. Sequencing input: blood. These receptors were obtained from a man at least 80 years old in good health. Both conserved end residues are part of each CDR3. A D gene is named only where the DNA matches it firmly. Clone size, where shown, is once, few, many, or a class for clones that have expanded.

d_gene: -
v_gene: TRBV25-1
j_gene: TRBJ2-2
abundance: -
CDR3nt: TGTGCCAGCAGTGATGGCGGGGGCGCGAACACCGGGGAGCTGTTTTTT
CDR3aa: CASSDGGGANTGELFF

d_gene: -
v_gene: TRBV6-1
j_gene: TRBJ2-1
abundance: many
CDR3nt: TGTGCCAGCAGTGCCGATAGGAGCTCCTACAATGAGCAGTTCTTC
CDR3aa: CASSADRSSYNEQFF

d_gene: -
v_gene: TRBV25-1
j_gene: TRBJ2-6
abundance: few
CDR3nt: TGTGCCAGCAGTGAATTGGCAGTCGAGTCCTCTGGGGCCAACGTCCTGACTTTC
CDR3aa: CASSELAVESSGANVLTF

d_gene: TRBD2
v_gene: TRBV20-1
j_gene: TRBJ2-7
abundance: -
CDR3nt: TGCAGTGCTATAGCGGGGTTTTTGGAGCAGTACTTC
CDR3aa: CSAIAGFLEQYF

d_gene: -
v_gene: TRBV5-1
j_gene: TRBJ2-7
abundance: -
CDR3nt: TGCGCCAGCAGCTTGGACGGGAGGGGGCACTCTGAGCAGTACTTC
CDR3aa: CASSLDGRGHSEQYF

d_gene: TRBD2
v_gene: TRBV9
j_gene: TRBJ2-1
abundance: few
CDR3nt: TGTGCCAGCAGCCCCTTAGCGGGAGGTGACTACAATGAGCAGTTCTTC
CDR3aa: CASSPLAGGDYNEQFF

d_gene: -
v_gene: TRBV7-7
j_gene: TRBJ2-1
abundance: -
CDR3nt: TGTGCCAGCAGCTTAGGGGCCCCTGCGGATGAGCAGTTCTTC
CDR3aa: CASSLGAPADEQFF

d_gene: -
v_gene: TRBV2
j_gene: TRBJ2-7
abundance: -
CDR3nt: TGTGCCAGCAGTGCATGGACATCCCACTACGAGCAGTACTTC
CDR3aa: CASSAWTSHYEQYF

d_gene: -
v_gene: TRBV30
j_gene: TRBJ1-5
abundance: many
CDR3nt: TGTGCCTGGAGTTCAGATGGGACTCAGCCCCAGCATTTT
CDR3aa: CAWSSDGTQPQHF

d_gene: TRBD1
v_gene: TRBV20-1
j_gene: TRBJ2-7
abundance: few
CDR3nt: TGCAGTGCTAGACCCGGACAGGGATCGGCCGAGCAGTACTTC
CDR3aa: CSARPGQGSAEQYF

d_gene: -
v_gene: TRBV12-3/TRBV12-4
j_gene: TRBJ1-2
abundance: -
CDR3nt: TGTGCCAGCAGTTTATCGGGGTGGGACGGCTACACCTTC
CDR3aa: CASSLSGWDGYTF

d_gene: -
v_gene: TRBV7-9
j_gene: TRBJ2-7
abundance: few
CDR3nt: TGTGCCAGCAGCTTACCACAGGGAAACTACGAGCAGTACTTC
CDR3aa: CASSLPQGNYEQYF

d_gene: TRBD1
v_gene: TRBV7-2
j_gene: TRBJ1-2
abundance: -
CDR3nt: TGTGCCAGCAGCTTAGTCGGGACAGGGGACTATGGCTACACCTTC
CDR3aa: CASSLVGTGDYGYTF

d_gene: -
v_gene: TRBV7-2
j_gene: TRBJ2-7
abundance: -
CDR3nt: TGTGCCAGCAGCGGGCAGTCGACCTTCGAGCAGTACTTC
CDR3aa: CASSGQSTFEQYF